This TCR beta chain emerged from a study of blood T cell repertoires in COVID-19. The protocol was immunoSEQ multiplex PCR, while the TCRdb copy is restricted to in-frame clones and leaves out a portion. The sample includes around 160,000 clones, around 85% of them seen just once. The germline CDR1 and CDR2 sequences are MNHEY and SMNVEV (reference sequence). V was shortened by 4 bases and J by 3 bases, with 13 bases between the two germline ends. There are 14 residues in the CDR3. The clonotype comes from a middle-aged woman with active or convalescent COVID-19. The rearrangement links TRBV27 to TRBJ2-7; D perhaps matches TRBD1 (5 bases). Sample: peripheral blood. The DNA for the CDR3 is TGTGCCAGCAGTTCAGGGTTTTCCTTCTACGAGCAGTACTTC. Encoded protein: CASSSGFSFYEQYF.